The 28 T cell receptor beta chains reported below all come from one sample, sequenced in a study of beta chain features in type 1 diabetes (dated by TCRdb to 2016 to 2019). Library prep was done by the immunoSEQ multiplex PCR assay. The High Capacity cDNA Reverse Transcription Kit was used to reverse transcribe all of the isolated RNA, meaning that expressed TCRB transcripts were what got sequenced. As stored in TCRdb, this immuneACCESS dataset retains in-frame rearrangements with V and J assigned. A fraction of the clones does not appear; measured against another copy, unresolved V genes explain less than half of the discrepancy, and the remainder lacks a known reason. This sample holds roughly 300,000 clones; around 8% were observed only once. The ten largest clones add up to less than 0.45% of the sample. Sample: central memory CD4+ T cells from blood. The source is a woman younger than 30 in good health.

This clone was counted a few times. This chain joins TRBV7-2 and TRBJ2-2, with TRBD1 as a possible D gene (5 bases). The ends were cut back, 3 bases at V and 8 bases at J, with 10 bases in the middle. The CDR3 consists of 13 residues. Germline assignment: CDR1 SGHTA and CDR2 FQGNSA. The CDR3 bases are TGTGCCAGCAGCTTCAGGGAATTGGGGGAGCTGTTTTTT. It translates to CASSFRELGELFF.

The chain couples TRBV29-1 to TRBJ2-1; TRBD2 might be the D (5 bases). The CDR3 is 14 residues long. With 0 bases removed from V and 9 bases from J, the gap between germline ends came to 15 bases. The germline CDR1 and CDR2 sequences are SQVTM and ANQGSEA. For the CDR3, the DNA is TGCAGCGTTGAAGAGGAACTAGTACGCCGTGAGCAGTTCTTC. It translates to CSVEEELVRREQFF.

The chain has TRBV9 and TRBJ2-1, with 7 bases aligning to TRBD2. This CDR3 contains 15 residues. CDR1 SGDLS and CDR2 YYNGEE come from the germline V gene. V shed 3 bases, J shed 7 bases, and the junction held 10 bases outside the gene matches. The CDR3 region has the DNA TGTGCCAGCAGCGCGGGGGAGGGAGGGTTGAATGAGCAGTTCTTC. Translating it yields CASSAGEGGLNEQFF.

By share of the sample, this clone is medium-sized. The chain uses TRBV7-2 and TRBJ1-5; no reliable D call. V dropped 3 bases and J dropped 3 bases, with 9 bases sitting between them. Germline V CDR1 and CDR2: SGHTA, FQGNSA. The length of the CDR3 is 14 residues. The CDR3 DNA is TGTGCCAGCAGCTTCGGACGGCTCAATCAGCCCCAGCATTTT. Translated: CASSFGRLNQPQHF.

V gene TRBV27 combines with J gene TRBJ2-5; maybe TRBD2 (6 bases). The germline V gene has CDR1 MNHEY and CDR2 SMNVEV (reference sequence). The CDR3 extends over 15 amino acids. The V end was cut by 2 bases, the J end by 5 bases, with 15 bases between. The CDR3 region is CASSLGGGRQETQYF. The CDR3 DNA reads as TGTGCCAGCAGTTTAGGAGGAGGGCGGCAGGAGACCCAGTACTTC.

The gene calls are TRBV29-1 and TRBJ2-7, with no clear D. CDR3 size: 10 residues. The germline V gene encodes CDR1 SQVTM and CDR2 ANQGSEA. V was cut by 4 bases and J by 5 bases, with 6 bases left in between. CDR3 in DNA: TGCAGCGTTGGCGCGCACGAGCAGTACTTC. Its translation: CSVGAHEQYF.

CDR3 in DNA: TGCGCCAGCAGCCCGAAGGGGGAGCCAACCTACGAGCAGTACTTC. Translating gives CASSPKGEPTYEQYF. The J gene is TRBJ2-7, the V gene TRBV5-1; D may be TRBD1 (6 bases). Trimming pared 4 bases from V and 2 bases from J, leaving 16 bases between. The CDR3 consists of 15 residues. Germline assignment: CDR1 SGHRS and CDR2 YFSETQ.

The chain carries TRBV29-1 and TRBJ2-3, with 12 positions matching TRBD2. Germline lookup yields CDR1 SQVTM and CDR2 ANQGSEA. After removal of 6 bases from V and 2 bases from J, the junction contained 15 bases not matched to a gene. CDR3 length: 18 amino acids. The CDR3 region is CSVSGTSGRNPNTDTQYF. For the CDR3, the DNA is TGCAGCGTGTCAGGGACTAGCGGGCGGAATCCCAACACAGATACGCAGTATTTT.

This clone was seen a few times. The chain joins TRBV6-6 to TRBJ1-5, with 7 bases fitting TRBD1. Losses at the gene ends were 2 bases for V and 5 bases for J; bases not matched to a gene: 3. The CDR3 covers 14 residues. CDR1 and CDR2 (germline): MNHNY, SVGAGI (reference sequence). In DNA form, the CDR3 reads TGTGCCAGCAGTTACATAGGGGGCCATCAGCCCCAGCATTTT. This sequence encodes CASSYIGGHQPQHF.

This chain links TRBV5-5 with TRBJ2-5; D might be TRBD1 (5 bases). The CDR3 length is 13 residues. Germline V gene sequence: CDR1 SGHKS, CDR2 YYEKEE (reference sequence). V was clipped by 4 bases and J by 4 bases, with 11 bases between them. DNA of the CDR3: TGTGCCAGCAGCCCTCAGGGATCAGAGACCCAGTACTTC. Protein sequence: CASSPQGSETQYF.

This clone was detected a few times. The gene calls are TRBV4-3 and TRBJ2-7; 9 bases agree with TRBD2. This CDR3 has 15 amino acids. From germline, CDR1 is LGHNA and CDR2 YSLEER. After removal of 1 base from V and 6 bases from J, the junction contained 7 bases not matched to a gene. The CDR3 DNA reads as TGCGCCAGCAGCCAAGTTTTGGCTAGCGGGATCGAGCAGTACTTC. It is translated as CASSQVLASGIEQYF.

This clone was recorded many times. The chain couples TRBV10-3 to TRBJ2-2, with unresolved D. This CDR3 comprises 15 residues. Germline V gene data show CDR1 as ENHRY and CDR2 as SYGVKD. The V end lost 4 bases, the J end lost 4 bases, and 13 bases lay between the germline ends. This chain's CDR3 is CAISALSSGTGELFF. The CDR3 DNA reads TGTGCCATCAGTGCACTCTCGTCGGGCACCGGGGAGCTGTTTTTT.

J is TRBJ2-7 and V is TRBV2, with 9 nucleotides matching TRBD1. Germline assignment: CDR1 SNHLY and CDR2 FYNNEI. Unmatched junction bases numbered 6, after V lost 3 bases and J lost 3 bases. The CDR3 contains 15 residues. The CDR3 nucleotides are TGTGCCAGCAGTGATTCCCGGGACAGGGTCTACGAGCAGTACTTC. This codes for CASSDSRDRVYEQYF.

This chain links TRBV5-8 with TRBJ2-7; 8 bases line up with TRBD1. Losses at the gene ends were 4 bases for V and 4 bases for J; bases not matched to a gene: 7. The CDR3 loop spans 14 amino acids. CDR1 and CDR2 (germline): SGHTS, YDEGEE. The CDR3 is CASSPGDRLYEQYF. CDR3 DNA sequence: TGTGCCAGCAGCCCCGGGGACAGGTTGTACGAGCAGTACTTC.

This clone was counted only a few times. The chain has TRBV5-1 and TRBJ1-1; D is uncertain. Germline assignment: CDR1 SGHRS and CDR2 YFSETQ. The V and J ends lost 1 base and 1 base respectively, with 14 bases between them. The CDR3 loop spans 16 amino acids. The DNA of the CDR3 is TGCGCCAGCAGCTTGCGAAGCGCCTCAAAGAACACTGAAGCTTTCTTT. It specifies CASSLRSASKNTEAFF. Using reference TRBV5-1 and TRBJ1-1 for the parts outside the CDR3, the full variable domain is KAGVTQTPRYLIKTRGQQVTLSCSPISGHRSVSWYQQTPGQGLQFLFEYFSETQRNKGNFPGRFSGRQFSNSRSEMNVSTLELGDSALYLCASSLRSASKNTEAFFGQGTRLTVV.

This clone has only a few counts. The chain has TRBV5-4 and TRBJ1-2; D ambiguous. The germline V gene encodes CDR1 SGHNT and CDR2 YYREEE (reference sequence). V shed 3 bases and J shed 5 bases, with 14 bases lying between them. The CDR3 has 14 amino acids. CDR3 sequence (DNA): TGTGCCAGCAGCTCGGTCCGGGATGGATATGGCTACACCTTC. Protein sequence: CASSSVRDGYGYTF.

CDR3 in DNA: TGTGCCAGCTCACCAGGTCAGCAGAACACTGAAGCTTTCTTT. Its translation: CASSPGQQNTEAFF. The rearrangement joins TRBV18 to TRBJ1-1; D not resolved. Germline V gives CDR1 KGHSH, CDR2 LQKENI. This CDR3 has 14 amino acids. The V and J ends lost 2 bases and 1 base respectively, with 8 bases between them.

This clone was recorded a few times. The chain couples TRBV7-9 to TRBJ2-5, with TRBD1 identical over 8 bases. The length of the CDR3 is 16 residues. V shed 5 bases, J shed 4 bases, and the junction held 12 bases outside the gene matches. The V gene's germline CDR1 is SEHNR and CDR2 FQNEAQ (reference sequence). The CDR3 protein is CASSGGQGAMGETQYF. DNA of the CDR3: TGTGCCAGCAGCGGAGGACAGGGCGCCATGGGAGAGACCCAGTACTTC.

This clone has a handful of counts. This chain joins TRBV7-2 and TRBJ2-7, with 11 bases that match TRBD2. This CDR3 is 18 amino acids long. The junction had 14 bases not matched to a gene; V was cut back by 6 bases and J by 1 base. Germline V CDR1 and CDR2: SGHTA, FQGNSA. The CDR3: CASRGLRTSGHISYEQYF. The CDR3 nucleotides are TGTGCCAGCAGGGGACTCAGGACTAGCGGGCATATTTCCTACGAGCAGTACTTC.

This clone showed up many times. The rearrangement uses TRBV9 and TRBJ2-2; TRBD1 matches 8 bases. Germline V gene sequence: CDR1 SGDLS, CDR2 YYNGEE. Losses at the gene ends were 4 bases for V and 0 bases for J; bases not matched to a gene: 5. The CDR3 contains 16 residues. The DNA of the CDR3 is TGTGCCAGCAGCTCCCAGACAGGGGCGAACACCGGGGAGCTGTTTTTT. Its translation is CASSSQTGANTGELFF.

This clone was recorded a few times. The chain has TRBV7-2 and TRBJ1-1; weak D call: TRBD1 (6 bases). CDR3 length: 16 residues. Germline loops: CDR1 SGHTA, CDR2 FQGNSA. Deletions cut 5 bases from V and 6 bases from J, with 22 bases between. This CDR3 is CASSTGHRVQGPEAFF. DNA for the CDR3: TGTGCCAGCAGCACGGGCCACAGGGTCCAGGGCCCTGAAGCTTTCTTT. The variable domain in full, with the rest retrieved from reference TRBV7-2 and TRBJ1-1, is GAGVSQSPSNKVTEKGKDVELRCDPISGHTALYWYRQSLGQGLEFLIYFQGNSAPDKSGLPSDRFSAERTGGSVSTLTIQRTQQEDSAVYLCASSTGHRVQGPEAFFGQGTRLTVV.

This clone was recorded a few times. The gene calls are TRBV7-9 and TRBJ2-1; TRBD2 matches 13 bases. CDR1 is SEHNR, CDR2 FQNEAQ, per germline (reference sequence). With 5 bases clipped from V and 5 bases from J, the junction kept 9 bases outside the gene matches. CDR3 size: 17 residues. For the CDR3, the DNA is TGTGCCAGCAGCCGAATCTCGGGACTAGCGGGACACAATGAGCAGTTCTTC. This encodes CASSRISGLAGHNEQFF.

In this sample, this clone turned up a few times. The junction departs from the called germline gene at one end, perhaps through a read error. The CDR3 sequence: CASSLETGTKDF. The CDR3 DNA reads as TGTGCCAGCAGCTTAGAAACCGGGACTAAAGACTTC. The rearrangement joins TRBV7-2 to TRBJ2-4; TRBD2 matches at 7 bases. This CDR3 spans 12 amino acids. In germline, CDR1 is SGHTA, CDR2 FQGNSA. The whole variable domain, filled in from reference TRBV7-2 and TRBJ2-4, reads GAGVSQSPSNKVTEKGKDVELRCDPISGHTALYWYRQSLGQGLEFLIYFQGNSAPDKSGLPSDRFSAERTGGSVSTLTIQRTQQEDSAVYLCASSLETGTKDFGAGTRLSVL.

This clone was observed a few times. The rearrangement uses TRBV18 and TRBJ2-3; D call uncertain. Germline V gives CDR1 KGHSH, CDR2 LQKENI. This CDR3 region has 13 residues. V lost 6 bases and J lost 2, with 9 bases in between. Here the CDR3 reads CASSQQNTDTQYF. The CDR3 bases are TGTGCCAGCTCGCAACAGAACACAGATACGCAGTATTTT.

The V gene is TRBV27, the J gene TRBJ1-1; no definite D call. The CDR3 covers 13 residues. The germline V gene encodes CDR1 MNHEY and CDR2 SMNVEV (reference sequence). Trimming took 3 bases from V and 1 from J, leaving 6 bases between them. CDR3 sequence reads: CASSFDENTEAFF. As DNA, the CDR3 is TGTGCCAGCAGTTTTGATGAGAACACTGAAGCTTTCTTT.

This clone was seen more than once but under ten times. This chain links TRBV5-1 with TRBJ1-4; D not resolved. The CDR3 has 14 residues. Trimming shortened V by 1 base and J by 0 bases, and 4 bases separated the two germline ends. CDR1 and CDR2 (germline): SGHRS, YFSETQ. The CDR3 bases are TGCGCCAGCAGCTTGTCCACAACTAATGAAAAACTGTTTTTT. It encodes CASSLSTTNEKLFF.

This chain joins TRBV28 and TRBJ2-5; 7 bases agree with TRBD1. This CDR3 has 13 residues. Germline assignment: CDR1 MDHEN and CDR2 SYDVKM. J lost 4 bases, V lost 6 bases, and 5 bases had no gene match. The CDR3 sequence is CASSRQGRETQYF. CDR3 nucleotides: TGTGCCAGCAGCCGACAGGGAAGAGAGACCCAGTACTTC.

This clone has a single count. This rearrangement joins TRBV5-1 to TRBJ1-4, with D perhaps matching TRBD1 (5 bases). There are 16 residues in the CDR3. Germline CDR1 and CDR2: SGHRS and YFSETQ. Trimming cost V 3 bases and J 7 bases, with 19 bases left between them. The CDR3 reads CASSYAAGRISEKLFF. The CDR3 bases are TGCGCCAGCAGCTACGCGGCGGGACGCATCAGTGAAAAACTGTTTTTT.